The clone carrying this T cell receptor beta chain was found once. Antigen specificity is unknown. These data come from a study of shared clonotypes between healthy human individuals. Study results and limitations: Naive CD4 clonotypes were shared across several donors at roughly 5.5%. In the sorted subsets, rarefaction showed sequencing was incomplete despite large depth.

Per the original methods: Sequence data from immunoSEQ were junction-only and lacked quality scores; consequently, filtering differed. Sequenced by immunoSEQ multiplex PCR; TCRdb stores in-frame clones only, minus some. V and J calls and clone size follow that table, whereas D and trimming were derived from the DNA. The sample includes 950,000 to 1,100,000 clones, roughly 70% of them seen just once. Donors had no recently reported acute infections or vaccinations and were HIV-negative. CDR3 length: 15 residues. J gave up 5 bases and V 2 bases, and 8 bases lay outside the gene matches. Germline V gives CDR1 MDHEN, CDR2 SYDVKM.

The sequencing input was memory CD4+ T cells sorted from blood. Subset reported: CD45RA-negative fraction. The sequence came from a young man in good health. The J gene is TRBJ1-2, the V gene TRBV28; 7 bases are a match to TRBD1. The chain's CDR3 is CASSLKWTGAYGYTF. The CDR3 bases are TGTGCCAGCAGTTTAAAATGGACAGGAGCTTATGGCTACACCTTC.